This TCR beta chain appears in the sequencing data of a study of cytomegalovirus exposure and HLA in healthy donors. Points from the study as a whole: Several V segments, TRBV6-2 and TRBV6-3 among them, could not be told apart and were dropped. In a later analysis, TCR association rates varied by HLA locus: DRB1 most, HLA-C fewest. Based on reports, TCR beta sequences accurately predicted HLA-A and HLA-B alleles for most subjects.

Comments on this clone: Its antigen is currently unknown.

In the PCR, 60 Vbeta and 13 Jbeta primers were used. Sequencing used immunoSEQ multiplex PCR; TCRdb keeps in-frame clones, though not all of them. This table holds about 200,000 clones, roughly four fifths found once. Germline lookup yields CDR1 SGHRS and CDR2 YFSETQ. The CDR3 is 14 amino acids. Sequenced: PBMCs. The clonotype was recovered from a woman aged 18-29 years in good health and CMV-seronegative. This chain uses TRBV5-1 with TRBJ2-5; a possible D gene is TRBD1 (5 bases). The J call could be wrong; TRBJ2-7 is a better fit for the DNA end. CDR3 nucleotides: TGCGCCAGCAGCTTGGACTGGGGCCCCTACGAGCAGTACTTC. Protein product: CASSLDWGPYEQYF.